Presented here are 4 T cell receptor beta chains from one specimen sequenced in a study of T-cell memory formation after mild COVID-19. One entry per CDR3 protein, called by TCRdb with MiXCR from the 5' RACE reads. The data contain around 130,000 distinct CDR3 sequences, approximately 15% of them singletons. Input material: PBMCs or a T cell subset sorted from them (not recorded which). Receptors were obtained from an adult woman who had mild COVID-19 (a few samples of this study predate the infection). Cell type and time point are not known.

This clonotype was picked up a small number of times. V gene TRBV3-1 combines with J gene TRBJ1-6, with 7 bases identical to TRBD1. The germline gives CDR1 LGHDT, CDR2 YNNKEL (reference sequence). The CDR3 totals 12 residues. The ends lost 8 bases at V and 6 bases at J; junction bases unmatched: 1. DNA of the CDR3: TGTGCCAGCCACAGGGGTAATTCACCCCTCCACTTT. This encodes CASHRGNSPLHF.

The chain has TRBV7-8 and TRBJ1-1; a weak D match, TRBD1 (6 bases). CDR1 is SGHVS, CDR2 FQNEAQ, per germline. Trimming left V 1 base short and J 10 bases short, with 13 bases between. There are 13 residues in the CDR3. DNA for the CDR3: TGTGCCAGCAGCTTAGTTGGGGGGCCAGGAGCTTTCTTT. Amino acid sequence: CASSLVGGPGAFF.

The chain employs TRBV7-9 and TRBJ2-3; D gene unclear. CDR1 is SEHNR and CDR2 is FQNEAQ in the germline V gene (reference sequence). V was cut by 5 bases and J by 0 bases, with 15 bases left in between. The CDR3 is 16 residues long. The CDR3 coding sequence is TGTGCCAGCAGCCCCCGACGGCTTCCTAGCACAGATACGCAGTATTTT. Translation: CASSPRRLPSTDTQYF.

This clonotype was seen a handful of times. The rearrangement joins TRBV18 to TRBJ2-2, with unresolved D. Trimming pared 3 bases from V and 1 base from J, leaving 15 bases between. Germline CDR1 KGHSH, CDR2 LQKENI. CDR3 length: 17 residues. The CDR3 loop is CASSPKPSSLNTGELFF. In DNA form, the CDR3 reads TGTGCCAGCTCACCGAAACCATCCTCCCTGAACACCGGGGAGCTGTTTTTT. Full variable domain (outside the CDR3, taken from reference TRBV18 and TRBJ2-2): NAGVMQNPRHLVRRRGQEARLRCSPMKGHSHVYWYRQLPEEGLKFMVYLQKENIIDESGMPKERFSAEFPKEGPSILRIQQVVRGDSAAYFCASSPKPSSLNTGELFFGEGSRLTVL.